These 27 T cell receptor beta chains came from one sample sequenced in a study of blood T cell repertoires in COVID-19. The assay was immunoSEQ multiplex PCR, and TCRdb's table has in-frame clones only and misses some. The data show about 47,000 clones, 69% seen once. The specimen was peripheral blood. The receptors originated from a man aged 80 or over with acute or convalescent COVID-19.

The V call is TRBV6-2 or TRBV6-3, the J call TRBJ2-2, with a tentative D call TRBD2 (6 bases). Trimming shortened V by 6 bases and J by 6 bases, and 11 bases separated the two germline ends. This CDR3 comprises 13 residues. Germline loops: CDR1 MNHEY, CDR2 SVGEGT. For the CDR3, the DNA is TGTGCCAGCAGCTTAACTAGCCCCGGGGAGCTGTTTTTT. Translating it yields CASSLTSPGELFF.

This sequence joins TRBV19 and TRBJ2-7; 9 nucleotides line up with TRBD2. CDR1 and CDR2 (germline): LNHDA, SQIVND (reference sequence). V gave up 6 bases and J gave up 1 base; unmatched junction bases: 10. The CDR3 totals 16 residues. The CDR3 DNA sequence: TGTGCCAGTAGCCGGTCCGGGACTAGCAGATCCTACGAGCAGTACTTC. The encoded protein is CASSRSGTSRSYEQYF.

The chain is built from TRBV5-6 and TRBJ2-1, with 9 bases identical to TRBD1. This CDR3 has 15 residues. In germline, CDR1 is SGHDT, CDR2 YYEEEE. Unmatched junction bases numbered 6, after V lost 2 bases and J lost 6 bases. The CDR3 spells CASSFGDRAGNEQFF. CDR3 DNA sequence: TGTGCCAGCAGCTTTGGGGACAGGGCTGGCAATGAGCAGTTCTTC.

The rearrangement uses TRBV25-1 and TRBJ2-6; the D gene is possibly TRBD2 (5 bases). Germline assignment: CDR1 MGHDK and CDR2 SYGVNS. The CDR3 spans 14 residues. Trimming took 4 bases from V and 1 from J, leaving 5 bases between them. In DNA form, the CDR3 reads TGTGCCAGCAGTGGAGGGTCTGGGGCCAACGTCCTGACTTTC. This encodes CASSGGSGANVLTF.

V is TRBV6-4 and J is TRBJ1-2; 8 bases line up with TRBD1. Trimming took 6 bases from V and 3 from J; bases not matched to a gene: 9. The CDR3 totals 15 residues. Germline values: CDR1 MRHNA, CDR2 SNTAGT. CDR3 coding DNA: TGTGCCAGCAGAATCAATACAGGGGGAGACTATGGCTACACCTTC. Translating gives CASRINTGGDYGYTF.

The chain uses TRBV2 and TRBJ2-2; 8 bases match TRBD2. Germline CDR1 and CDR2: SNHLY and FYNNEI. The V and J ends lost 4 bases and 5 bases, in that order; junction bases with no gene match: 6. The CDR3 spans 15 residues. The CDR3 sequence: CASSAGRAATGELFF. The CDR3, as DNA: TGTGCCAGCAGTGCCGGGAGGGCCGCGACCGGGGAGCTGTTTTTT.

The chain joins TRBV19 to TRBJ1-6; D is ambiguous. There are 13 residues in the CDR3. CDR1 is LNHDA, CDR2 SQIVND, per germline (reference sequence). V was cut by 5 bases and J by 10 bases, with 12 bases left in between. CDR3 sequence: CASSFTVWSPLHF. In nucleotides, the CDR3 is TGTGCCAGTAGTTTTACAGTCTGGTCACCCCTCCACTTT.

The genes are TRBV7-3 and TRBJ2-5; TRBD2 might be the D (6 bases). V was cut by 2 bases and J by 6 bases, with 10 bases left in between. The germline V gene has CDR1 SGHTA and CDR2 FQGTGA. This CDR3 contains 13 residues. The CDR3, as DNA: TGTGCCAGCAGCTTATGGGGGGAACAGACCCAGTACTTC. This encodes CASSLWGEQTQYF.

This chain links TRBV10-3 with TRBJ1-5; 7 bases fit TRBD1. This CDR3 has 15 amino acids. V lost 6 bases, J lost 7 bases, and 12 bases stayed unmatched. The germline V gene has CDR1 ENHRY and CDR2 SYGVKD. The CDR3 region is CAISPFQGDGQPQHF. The CDR3 DNA sequence: TGTGCCATCAGCCCATTTCAGGGGGACGGGCAGCCCCAGCATTTT.

V is TRBV5-1 and J is TRBJ2-1; TRBD2 agrees at 8 bases. Germline V gene data show CDR1 as SGHRS and CDR2 as YFSETQ. The CDR3 covers 14 residues. V gave up 4 bases and J gave up 2 bases; unmatched junction bases: 2. CDR3 in amino acids: CASSLSGAYNEQFF. The CDR3 bases are TGCGCCAGCAGCCTTAGCGGGGCCTACAATGAGCAGTTCTTC.

This clone was counted only a few times. This rearrangement joins TRBV6-6 to TRBJ2-7; no clear D gene. The germline V gene encodes CDR1 MNHNY and CDR2 SVGAGI (reference sequence). This CDR3 spans 13 amino acids. V gave up 2 bases and J gave up 6 bases, with 11 bases separating them. The CDR3 sequence: CASSYPLSSEQYF. The CDR3 DNA reads as TGTGCCAGCAGTTACCCCCTCTCTAGCGAGCAGTACTTC.

The gene calls are TRBV7-9 and TRBJ1-4; D call uncertain. V was trimmed by 8 bases and J by 0 bases, leaving 10 bases between them. This CDR3 region has 14 residues. Per the germline V gene, CDR1 is SEHNR and CDR2 is FQNEAQ (reference sequence). The CDR3 is CASEAITTNEKLFF. CDR3 nucleotides: TGTGCCAGCGAGGCTATTACAACTAATGAAAAACTGTTTTTT.

The CDR3 DNA follows: TGTGCCAGCAGCTTAAATCAGGGGGAGACCCAGTACTTC. Amino acid sequence: CASSLNQGETQYF. The chain employs TRBV7-2 and TRBJ2-5, with D tentatively TRBD1 (6 bases). This CDR3 is built from 13 residues. Germline CDR1 SGHTA, CDR2 FQGNSA. Trimming shortened V by 2 bases and J by 5 bases, and 9 bases separated the two germline ends. The whole variable domain, filled in from reference TRBV7-2 and TRBJ2-5, reads GAGVSQSPSNKVTEKGKDVELRCDPISGHTALYWYRQSLGQGLEFLIYFQGNSAPDKSGLPSDRFSAERTGGSVSTLTIQRTQQEDSAVYLCASSLNQGETQYFGPGTRLLVL.

J is TRBJ2-2 and V is TRBV4-1; possibly TRBD2 for D (6 bases). Germline V gene data show CDR1 as MGHRA and CDR2 as YSYEKL. Deletions cut 0 bases from V and 3 bases from J, with 11 bases between. The CDR3 extends over 16 amino acids. This CDR3 reads CASSQDRDFDTGELFF. In DNA form, the CDR3 reads TGCGCCAGCAGCCAAGACCGGGACTTCGACACCGGGGAGCTGTTTTTT.

As regards this clone: A much larger clone is a single base away; this may be a read error. This chain connects TRBV7-9 to TRBJ2-3; 13 bases map to TRBD2. Germline V gene data show CDR1 as SEHNR and CDR2 as FQNEAQ (reference sequence). The CDR3 contains 16 residues. CDR3 in DNA: TGTACCAGCAGCTTAGAAGGACTAGCGGGAGCAGATACGCAGTATTTT. It encodes CTSSLEGLAGADTQYF.

This clone was seen a single time. The chain joins TRBV5-5 to TRBJ1-5, with D perhaps matching TRBD1 (6 bases). This CDR3 is 15 amino acids long. With 4 bases removed from V and 3 bases from J, the gap between germline ends came to 14 bases. Germline V gives CDR1 SGHKS, CDR2 YYEKEE (reference sequence). CDR3 sequence reads: CASSPRTDLNQPQHF. The CDR3 bases are TGTGCCAGCAGCCCCCGGACAGATCTCAATCAGCCCCAGCATTTT.

This clone was counted a few times. The chain links TRBV19 to TRBJ2-1; D might be TRBD2 (7 bases). CDR3 size: 15 residues. V was trimmed by 6 bases and J by 4 bases, leaving 16 bases between them. Germline assignment: CDR1 LNHDA and CDR2 SQIVND (reference sequence). The CDR3 nucleotides are TGTGCCAGTAGGGGGGCGGCTAGCGGATACAATGAGCAGTTCTTC. Its translation is CASRGAASGYNEQFF. The full variable domain, its missing parts supplied by reference TRBV19 and TRBJ2-1, is DGGITQSPKYLFRKEGQNVTLSCEQNLNHDAMYWYRQDPGQGLRLIYYSQIVNDFQKGDIAEGYSVSREKKESFPLTVTSAQKNPTAFYLCASRGAASGYNEQFFGPGTRLTVL.

J is TRBJ2-3 and V is TRBV7-2; 8 bases line up with TRBD1. Trimming took 4 bases from V and 14 from J; bases not matched to a gene: 8. Germline lookup yields CDR1 SGHTA and CDR2 FQGNSA. There are 12 residues in the CDR3. CDR3 in amino acids: CASSYQGQERYF. CDR3 sequence (DNA): TGTGCCAGCAGCTACCAGGGACAGGAGCGGTATTTT.

This clone was seen a few times. CDR3 in amino acids: CASTDSLNTEAFF. The CDR3 nucleotides are TGTGCCAGTACCGACAGTCTGAACACTGAAGCTTTCTTT. This rearrangement joins TRBV19 to TRBJ1-1; a weak D match, TRBD1 (5 bases). With 7 bases removed from V and 0 bases from J, the gap between germline ends came to 9 bases. Germline V CDR1 and CDR2: LNHDA, SQIVND (reference sequence). The CDR3 covers 13 residues.

This chain links TRBV2 with TRBJ2-7; 10 bases align to TRBD1. CDR3 length: 15 amino acids. Germline lookup yields CDR1 SNHLY and CDR2 FYNNEI. The V and J ends lost 4 bases and 1 base, in that order; junction bases with no gene match: 4. The CDR3 region has the DNA TGTGCCAGCAGTGTTGGGACAGGGGAATCCTACGAGCAGTACTTC. This translates into CASSVGTGESYEQYF. Combining the CDR3 with reference TRBV2 and TRBJ2-7 gives the whole variable domain EPEVTQTPSHQVTQMGQEVILRCVPISNHLYFYWYRQILGQKVEFLVSFYNNEISEKSEIFDDQFSVERPDGSNFTLKIRSTKLEDSAMYFCASSVGTGESYEQYFGPGTRLTVT.

J is TRBJ2-6 and V is TRBV7-2, with D hard to call. The V end was cut by 5 bases, the J end by 2 bases, with 4 bases between. This CDR3 comprises 13 residues. CDR1 is SGHTA, CDR2 FQGNSA, per germline. The CDR3 reads CASSTAGANVLTF. CDR3 sequence (DNA): TGTGCCAGCAGCACAGCTGGGGCCAACGTCCTGACTTTC.

The sample holds a few counts of this clone. DNA of the CDR3: TGTGCCAGTAAGGCAAGCGCAGATACGCAGTATTTT. This encodes CASKASADTQYF. V gene TRBV5-6 combines with J gene TRBJ2-3; D ambiguous. V dropped 8 bases and J dropped 4 bases, with 11 bases sitting between them. The CDR3 loop spans 12 amino acids. Germline-derived CDR1 and CDR2 are SGHDT and YYEEEE.

V gene TRBV2 combines with J gene TRBJ1-5, with 8 bases that match TRBD1. CDR3 length: 14 residues. The J segment lost 5 bases and the V segment lost 3 bases, leaving 3 bases of the junction unmatched. Germline V CDR1 and CDR2: SNHLY, FYNNEI. In nucleotides, the CDR3 is TGTGCCAGCAGTGATTACAGGGGGGATCAGCCCCAGCATTTT. It yields the protein CASSDYRGDQPQHF. Variable domain in full (rest from reference TRBV2 and TRBJ1-5): EPEVTQTPSHQVTQMGQEVILRCVPISNHLYFYWYRQILGQKVEFLVSFYNNEISEKSEIFDDQFSVERPDGSNFTLKIRSTKLEDSAMYFCASSDYRGDQPQHFGDGTRLSIL.

The chain recombines TRBV27 with TRBJ2-5, with D possibly TRBD2 on 5 matching bases. Germline V gives CDR1 MNHEY, CDR2 SMNVEV (reference sequence). The CDR3 has 16 residues. V was trimmed by 2 bases and J by 2 bases, leaving 15 bases between them. The CDR3 coding sequence is TGTGCCAGCAGTTTAGGCAGGTACGGGGTTCAAGAGACCCAGTACTTC. Translated: CASSLGRYGVQETQYF.

The chain uses TRBV19 and TRBJ1-4; D call uncertain. In germline, CDR1 is LNHDA, CDR2 SQIVND (reference sequence). V lost 6 bases to trimming and J lost 11 bases, with 16 bases between them. CDR3 length: 13 amino acids. The CDR3 region is CASRRHESLKLFF. CDR3 coding DNA: TGTGCCAGTAGGCGACACGAGAGTTTGAAACTGTTTTTT.

The J gene is TRBJ2-2, the V gene TRBV7-2, with 9 bases fitting TRBD2. Losses at the gene ends were 2 bases for V and 9 bases for J; bases not matched to a gene: 4. The germline V gene encodes CDR1 SGHTA and CDR2 FQGNSA. The CDR3 sequence is 14 residues long. DNA for the CDR3: TGTGCCAGCAGCTTACCAGGACTAGCGTGGGAGCTGTTTTTT. Amino acids: CASSLPGLAWELFF.

V usage is TRBV29-1 and J usage is TRBJ2-2, with D possibly TRBD2 on 6 matching bases. Germline-derived CDR1 and CDR2 are SQVTM and ANQGSEA. This CDR3 has 15 residues. V was clipped by 7 bases and J by 3 bases, with 18 bases between them. CDR3 sequence: CSAKGPGVDTGELFF. The CDR3, as DNA: TGCAGCGCAAAAGGGCCGGGAGTGGACACCGGGGAGCTGTTTTTT.